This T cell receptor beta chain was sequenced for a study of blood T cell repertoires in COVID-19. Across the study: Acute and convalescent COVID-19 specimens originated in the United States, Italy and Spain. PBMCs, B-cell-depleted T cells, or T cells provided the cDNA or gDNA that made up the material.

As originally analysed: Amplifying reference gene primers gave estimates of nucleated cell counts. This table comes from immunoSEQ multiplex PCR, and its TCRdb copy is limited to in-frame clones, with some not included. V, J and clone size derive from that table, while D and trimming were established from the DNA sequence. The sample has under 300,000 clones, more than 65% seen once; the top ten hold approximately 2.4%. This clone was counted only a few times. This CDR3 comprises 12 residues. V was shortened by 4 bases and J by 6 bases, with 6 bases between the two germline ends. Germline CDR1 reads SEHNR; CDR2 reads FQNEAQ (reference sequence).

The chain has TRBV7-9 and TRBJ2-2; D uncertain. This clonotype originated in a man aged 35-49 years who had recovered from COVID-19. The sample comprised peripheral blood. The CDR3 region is CASSSLPGELFF. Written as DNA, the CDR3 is TGTGCCAGCAGCTCCCTACCCGGGGAGCTGTTTTTT.